One and the same sample provided the 14 T cell receptor beta chains below, sequenced in a study of blood T cell repertoires in COVID-19. Generated by immunoSEQ multiplex PCR, the TCRdb table keeps only in-frame clones and is missing some. The sample consists of under 500,000 clones, 80% to 90% of them appearing once. The specimen sequenced was PBMCs or T cells enriched from blood (not recorded which). These receptors were collected from a man aged 30 to 45 who had recovered from COVID-19.

The CDR3 sequence: CASSLSGGIEAFF. The CDR3 DNA is TGTGCCAGCAGCTTATCGGGAGGAATTGAAGCTTTCTTT. The chain links TRBV7-9 to TRBJ1-1; D ambiguous. Germline CDR1 reads SEHNR; CDR2 reads FQNEAQ (reference sequence). Trimming left V 2 bases short and J 7 bases short, with 11 bases between. The CDR3 totals 13 residues.

CDR3 amino acids: CASNSGVNTEAFF. Written as DNA, the CDR3 is TGTGCCAGCAACTCCGGGGTGAACACTGAAGCTTTCTTT. The V gene is TRBV25-1, the J gene TRBJ1-1; D gene ambiguous. The germline gives CDR1 MGHDK, CDR2 SYGVNS. CDR3 size: 13 residues. The V and J ends lost 7 bases and 0 bases respectively, with 9 bases between them.

The V and J genes are TRBV7-3 and TRBJ1-1; no firm D call. V was trimmed by 4 bases and J by 5 bases, leaving 11 bases between them. The CDR3 is made up of 13 amino acids. The germline V gene has CDR1 SGHTA and CDR2 FQGTGA. The CDR3 is CASSSAGATEAFF. Here the CDR3 DNA reads TGTGCCAGCAGCTCCGCTGGAGCGACTGAAGCTTTCTTT.

The genes are TRBV29-1 and TRBJ1-2; the D is unclear. The germline gives CDR1 SQVTM, CDR2 ANQGSEA. There are 14 residues in the CDR3. Trimming took 3 bases from V and 2 from J, leaving 13 bases between them. CDR3 sequence reads: CSVDSEGRNYGYTF. Written as DNA, the CDR3 is TGCAGCGTTGATTCGGAGGGCAGGAACTATGGCTACACCTTC.

This clone was seen only once. This chain joins TRBV5-1 and TRBJ1-2; 8 positions match TRBD1. CDR3 size: 14 residues. The germline gives CDR1 SGHRS, CDR2 YFSETQ. The V and J ends lost 2 bases and 6 bases, in that order; junction bases with no gene match: 6. CDR3 DNA sequence: TGCGCCAGCAGCTTCGGACAGGGCGCTGATGGCTACACCTTC. Translating gives CASSFGQGADGYTF.

V gene TRBV18 combines with J gene TRBJ1-5, with 8 bases matching TRBD1. Germline CDR1 is KGHSH and CDR2 is LQKENI. The CDR3 covers 14 residues. J was trimmed by 6 bases and V by 3 bases; bases with no gene match: 4. Here the CDR3 DNA reads TGTGCCAGCTCACCGCAGGGGGCTAGTCAGCCCCAGCATTTT. Protein: CASSPQGASQPQHF.

V usage is TRBV30 and J usage is TRBJ2-2; TRBD1 matches 9 bases. This CDR3 has 15 amino acids. The ends lost 0 bases at V and 6 bases at J; junction bases unmatched: 5. The germline CDR1 and CDR2 sequences are GTSNPN and SVGIG (reference sequence). The CDR3 region has the DNA TGTGCCTGGAGTGTACGGGACAGGGATCCCGGGGAGCTGTTTTTT. Translation: CAWSVRDRDPGELFF.

The chain combines TRBV9 with TRBJ2-4; D possibly corresponds to TRBD2 (8 bases). Germline values: CDR1 SGDLS, CDR2 YYNGEE. The CDR3 is 16 residues long. V lost 2 bases, J lost 4 bases, and 16 bases lay in between. CDR3 loop: CASSVNSGTEKNIQYF. In DNA, the CDR3 is TGTGCCAGCAGCGTGAATAGCGGGACAGAAAAAAACATTCAGTACTTC.

The chain employs TRBV11-1 and TRBJ2-3; a weak D match, TRBD2 (5 bases). V was pared by 8 bases and J by 4 bases, with 13 bases between. From germline, CDR1 is SGHAT and CDR2 FQDESV (reference sequence). This CDR3 has 13 residues. DNA for the CDR3: TGTGCCAGCGCTAGCTACGTGGCAGATACGCAGTATTTT. Amino acids: CASASYVADTQYF.

V gene TRBV7-2 combines with J gene TRBJ1-2; 8 bases align to TRBD1. Per germline, CDR1 SGHTA and CDR2 FQGNSA. Unmatched junction bases numbered 7, after V lost 3 bases and J lost 7 bases. The CDR3 extends over 14 amino acids. The CDR3 loop reads CASSFAQGASGYTF. Here the CDR3 DNA reads TGTGCCAGCAGCTTCGCGCAGGGGGCCTCTGGCTACACCTTC. Full variable domain (remainder filled in from reference TRBV7-2 and TRBJ1-2): GAGVSQSPSNKVTEKGKDVELRCDPISGHTALYWYRQSLGQGLEFLIYFQGNSAPDKSGLPSDRFSAERTGGSVSTLTIQRTQQEDSAVYLCASSFAQGASGYTFGSGTRLTVV.

This clone occurred once. The chain is built from TRBV3-1 (or the pseudogene TRBV3-2) and TRBJ1-1, with D possibly matching TRBD1 (5 bases). This CDR3 has 11 residues. Germline CDR1 is LGHDT and CDR2 is YNNKEL (reference sequence). V gave up 3 bases and J gave up 7 bases, with 6 bases separating them. CDR3 loop: CASSHDSEAFF. The CDR3 region has the DNA TGTGCCAGCAGCCACGACAGTGAAGCTTTCTTT.

The rearrangement joins TRBV5-6 to TRBJ2-7; D not certain. Trimming removed 0 bases at V and 6 bases at J, with 4 bases between. This CDR3 contains 11 residues. Germline CDR1 and CDR2: SGHDT and YYEEEE. In nucleotides, the CDR3 is TGTGCCAGCAGCTTGGCTATCGAGCAGTACTTC. This codes for CASSLAIEQYF. The complete variable domain, with remaining parts taken from reference TRBV5-6 and TRBJ2-7, reads DAGVTQSPTHLIKTRGQQVTLRCSPKSGHDTVSWYQQALGQGPQFIFQYYEEEERQRGNFPDRFSGHQFPNYSSELNVNALLLGDSALYLCASSLAIEQYFGPGTRLTVT.

DNA of the CDR3: TGTGCCACCTCCGGGACTAGCCACCACGAGCAGTACTTC. Protein product: CATSGTSHHEQYF. The J gene is TRBJ2-7, the V gene TRBV5-4; 9 nucleotides match TRBD2. This CDR3 is 13 amino acids long. Trimming removed 9 bases from V and 5 bases from J; junction bases left unmatched: 9. Germline V gene data show CDR1 as SGHNT and CDR2 as YYREEE (reference sequence).

This chain links TRBV7-8 with TRBJ2-5; 8 nucleotides match TRBD2. The CDR3 contains 16 residues. Germline V gives CDR1 SGHVS, CDR2 FQNEAQ. With V trimmed by 5 bases and J by 4 bases, 12 bases remained unmatched. This CDR3 is CASSPSGRLFVETQYF. The CDR3 nucleotides read TGTGCCAGCAGCCCGAGCGGGAGATTGTTTGTAGAGACCCAGTACTTC.